This T cell receptor beta chain is from a study of cytomegalovirus exposure and HLA in healthy donors. The protocol was immunoSEQ multiplex PCR, while the TCRdb copy is restricted to in-frame clones and leaves out a portion. This sample carries 110,000 or so clones, around 89% of them seen once, and the ten largest clones take about 1.7%. The sequence came from a man aged 18 to 29 in good health and CMV-seronegative. The sequenced material came from PBMCs.

The CDR3 reads CASSLYYRDGYTF. The DNA of the CDR3 is TGTGCCAGCAGCTTATATTACCGCGATGGCTACACCTTC. The V call is TRBV7-6, the J call TRBJ1-2; D gene uncertain. V lost 2 bases and J 6 bases, leaving 10 bases between the germline ends. This CDR3 is 13 amino acids long. The germline V gene encodes CDR1 SGHVS and CDR2 FNYEAQ.